This TCR beta chain was profiled in a study of graft-versus-host responses after intestinal transplantation. Sequencing was performed with immunoSEQ multiplex PCR; in TCRdb, only in-frame clones are kept and a portion is missing. The sample has about 84,000 clones, around 93% seen once; the top ten hold approximately 0.32%. The study, taken as a whole, reports: Those patients showing graft-donor T cell macrochimerism displayed high graft-versus-host to host-versus-graft clonal ratios in allografts.

Worth noting for this clone: Antigen specificity is unknown.

Germline CDR1 and CDR2: MNHNY and SVGAGI (reference sequence). This CDR3 region has 15 residues. V lost 5 bases and J lost 4; bases outside the gene matches: 5. This TCR came from a human donor who was the organ donor for an intestinal transplant. The rearrangement uses TRBV6-6 and TRBJ2-1, with 10 bases that match TRBD1. Sequencing was performed on unstimulated CD4+ T cells sorted from spleen or lymph node cells, taken before transplant. CDR3 sequence: CASSRDRGPYNEQFF. DNA of the CDR3: TGTGCCAGCAGTCGTGACAGGGGGCCGTACAATGAGCAGTTCTTC.